These T cell receptor beta chains were read from a single sample in a study of shared clonotypes between healthy human individuals. Repertoires were generated with immunoSEQ multiplex PCR, while TCRdb's copy carries only in-frame clones and drops some. The profile shows roughly 1.4 million clones, 98% of them singletons. Sequencing was carried out using naive CD4+ T cells sorted from blood. These receptor sequences come from a man aged 25-45 years in good health. Each CDR3 is given with its conserved first and last residue. The order of the fields is D gene, V gene, J gene, CDR3 DNA, CDR3 protein. The D gene is left open where the match is weak.

d_gene: -; v_gene: TRBV7-8; j_gene: TRBJ2-7; CDR3nt: TGTGCCAGCAGCTTAGCGCACTCCAACTACGAGCAGTACTTC; CDR3aa: CASSLAHSNYEQYF
d_gene: TRBD2; v_gene: TRBV29-1; j_gene: TRBJ2-3; CDR3nt: TGCAGCGTTGATGGCGGGAGGGCCTTAGATACGCAGTATTTT; CDR3aa: CSVDGGRALDTQYF
d_gene: TRBD2; v_gene: TRBV5-1; j_gene: TRBJ2-3; CDR3nt: TGCGCCAGCAGCCCGCCCGGGACTAGCGGGAGCACAGATACGCAGTATTTT; CDR3aa: CASSPPGTSGSTDTQYF
d_gene: -; v_gene: TRBV4-1; j_gene: TRBJ2-7; CDR3nt: TGCGCCAGCAGCACAGTGGGAGAGGGAGACGAGCAGTACTTC; CDR3aa: CASSTVGEGDEQYF
d_gene: -; v_gene: TRBV10-3; j_gene: TRBJ2-3; CDR3nt: TGTGCCATCAGTGATGGGAGAACCCTTACAGATACGCAGTATTTT; CDR3aa: CAISDGRTLTDTQYF
d_gene: TRBD2; v_gene: TRBV18; j_gene: TRBJ2-7; CDR3nt: TGTGCCAGCTCACCACCGAAGGGGCCTAGCGGGAATGGGCTTCATTACGAGCAGTACTTC; CDR3aa: CASSPPKGPSGNGLHYEQYF
d_gene: -; v_gene: TRBV28; j_gene: TRBJ2-7; CDR3nt: TGTGCCAGCAGTTTAGGACCCCCTAGCTACGAGCAGTACTTC; CDR3aa: CASSLGPPSYEQYF
d_gene: -; v_gene: TRBV4-3; j_gene: TRBJ1-2; CDR3nt: TGCGCCAGCAGCCAGGGTCGGCCAGACTATGGCTACACCTTC; CDR3aa: CASSQGRPDYGYTF
d_gene: TRBD1; v_gene: TRBV7-6; j_gene: TRBJ1-3; CDR3nt: TGTGCCAGCAGCTTAGCGGGGGCAGGGGGCACCTCTGGAAACACCATATATTTT; CDR3aa: CASSLAGAGGTSGNTIYF
d_gene: -; v_gene: TRBV18; j_gene: TRBJ2-5; CDR3nt: TGTGCCAGCTCTCCCGGCGGGGAGACCCAGTACTTC; CDR3aa: CASSPGGETQYF
d_gene: TRBD2; v_gene: TRBV11-2; j_gene: TRBJ2-1; CDR3nt: TGTGCCAGCAGCTTAAAGATCAGCGGGAGGCAGTTCTTC; CDR3aa: CASSLKISGRQFF
d_gene: TRBD2; v_gene: TRBV7-6; j_gene: TRBJ2-1; CDR3nt: TGTGCCAGCAGCAGAGGACTAGCGGCGTACAATGAGCAGTTCTTC; CDR3aa: CASSRGLAAYNEQFF
d_gene: TRBD2; v_gene: TRBV7-2; j_gene: TRBJ2-3; CDR3nt: TGTGCCAGCAGCCCATGGGGTAGCGGGAGCACAGATACGCAGTATTTT; CDR3aa: CASSPWGSGSTDTQYF
d_gene: TRBD2; v_gene: TRBV5-6; j_gene: TRBJ2-3; CDR3nt: TGTGCCAGCAGCTTGACAGCGGGAGGGCCATATACGCAGTATTTT; CDR3aa: CASSLTAGGPYTQYF
d_gene: -; v_gene: TRBV5-1; j_gene: TRBJ2-1; CDR3nt: TGCGCCAGCAGCACTGTCTCCTACAATGAGCAGTTCTTC; CDR3aa: CASSTVSYNEQFF
d_gene: TRBD2; v_gene: TRBV5-1; j_gene: TRBJ2-7; CDR3nt: TGCGCCAGCAGCGCGATACCCCTTATAGCGGGAGCTCCCGAGCAGTACTTC; CDR3aa: CASSAIPLIAGAPEQYF